This T cell receptor (beta chain) was sequenced for a study of CD8 T cells in Susac syndrome. Notes on the study in general: Individuals included in the TCR sequencing and HLA analysis were acknowledged by the study to be relatively few in number.

Sequencing of TCR beta was carried out in blood CD8+ and CD4+ T cells. Between the trimmed V and J ends, which lost 8 bases and 3 bases, there was a span of 7 bases. The length of the CDR3 is 12 residues. Germline CDR1 MDHEN, CDR2 SYDVKM. Concerning this clonotype itself: Its target is unknown.

A quantity of roughly 0.5 to 1 ug RNA underwent reverse transcription using random hexamers. By means of immunoSEQ multiplex PCR, TCR beta CDR3 spanning 54 Vbeta and 13 Jbeta underwent amplification. TCRdb called the immunoSEQ multiplex PCR reads again in MiXCR, with one record for every CDR3 protein. The table has about 210,000 distinct CDR3 sequences, around 96% seen once. Sequencing input: CD4+ T cells from PBMCs. The chain is built from TRBV28 and TRBJ1-4; D unclear. This TCR was sampled from a human donor with multiple sclerosis. CDR3 coding DNA: TGTGCCAGCCGGGCCCCTAATGAAAAACTGTTTTTT. This sequence encodes CASRAPNEKLFF.